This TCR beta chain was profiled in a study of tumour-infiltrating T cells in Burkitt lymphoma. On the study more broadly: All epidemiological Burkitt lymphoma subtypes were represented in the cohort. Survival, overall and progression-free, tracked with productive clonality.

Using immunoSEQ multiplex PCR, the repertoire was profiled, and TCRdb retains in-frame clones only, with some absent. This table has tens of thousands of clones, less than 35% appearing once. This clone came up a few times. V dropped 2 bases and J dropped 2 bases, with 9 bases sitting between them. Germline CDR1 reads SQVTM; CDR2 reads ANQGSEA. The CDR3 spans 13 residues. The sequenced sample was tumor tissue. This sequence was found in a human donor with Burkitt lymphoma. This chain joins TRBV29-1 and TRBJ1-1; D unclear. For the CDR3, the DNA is TGCAGCGTTGAAAGCGGGAGAAACACTGAAGCTTTCTTT. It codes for CSVESGRNTEAFF.